Each of the 27 T cell receptor beta chains below was sequenced from the same sample in a study of T cell repertoires in cytomegalovirus infection. Their antigens are not known. MiXCR, run by TCRdb on the reads, gives a single entry per CDR3 protein. The profile covers approximately 990,000 distinct CDR3 sequences, with about a third appearing a single time and over 12% taken by the ten largest. This sample comprised cultured CD8+ T cells from PBMCs, obtained from culture after CMV antigen stimulation. These receptors all come from a human donor in good health (CMV status not recorded). Some clones in this sample may be carry-over from other donors' samples.

The chain links TRBV28 to TRBJ1-1, with D unclear. The CDR3 sequence is 15 residues long. Germline V gene data show CDR1 as MDHEN and CDR2 as SYDVKM. V gave up 2 bases and J gave up 1 base, with 11 bases separating them. DNA of the CDR3: TGTGCCAGCAGTTTACACGCCAGTAGGAACACTGAAGCTTTCTTT. This translates into CASSLHASRNTEAFF.

The rearrangement uses TRBV27 and TRBJ2-7; 12 nucleotides match TRBD2. The CDR3 is 15 residues long. Germline CDR1 MNHEY, CDR2 SMNVEV (reference sequence). Trimming cost V 5 bases and J 1 base; bases outside gene matches: 3. DNA for the CDR3: TGTGCCAGCAGTCCTAGCGGGGGGGTTTCCTACGAGCAGTACTTC. Translating gives CASSPSGGVSYEQYF.

V gene TRBV19 combines with J gene TRBJ2-1; TRBD1 agrees at 10 bases. The J segment lost 6 bases and the V segment lost 5 bases, leaving 4 bases of the junction unmatched. The CDR3 runs to 14 residues. Germline V gives CDR1 LNHDA, CDR2 SQIVND (reference sequence). The chain's CDR3 is CASSPGTGANEQFF. The CDR3 DNA sequence: TGTGCCAGTAGTCCCGGGACAGGGGCCAATGAGCAGTTCTTC.

This clonotype was detected many times. The V and J genes are TRBV7-6 and TRBJ1-2; possibly TRBD1 for D (5 bases). This CDR3 is 13 amino acids long. The ends were cut back, 5 bases at V and 3 bases at J, with 10 bases in the middle. Germline CDR1 and CDR2: SGHVS and FNYEAQ. Written as DNA, the CDR3 is TGTGCCAGCAGCCCAGGGTGGGACTATGGCTACACCTTC. Its translation: CASSPGWDYGYTF. Full variable domain (missing parts from reference TRBV7-6 and TRBJ1-2): GAGVSQSPRYKVTKRGQDVALRCDPISGHVSLYWYRQALGQGPEFLTYFNYEAQQDKSGLPNDRFSAERPEGSISTLTIQRTEQRDSAMYRCASSPGWDYGYTFGSGTRLTVV.

The rearrangement uses TRBV10-3 and TRBJ2-7; TRBD1 or TRBD2 may be the D gene (5 bases each). The CDR3 sequence is 11 residues long. V was clipped by 4 bases and J by 6 bases, with 7 bases between them. The V gene's germline CDR1 is ENHRY and CDR2 SYGVKD. As DNA, the CDR3 is TGTGCCATCAGTGCCGGGGCCGAGCAGTACGTC. It codes for CAISAGAEQYV.

The chain joins TRBV9 to TRBJ2-3; no firm D call. V lost 4 bases and J lost 0, with 15 bases in between. Per the germline V gene, CDR1 is SGDLS and CDR2 is YYNGEE. This CDR3 has 16 amino acids. Here the CDR3 reads CASSSGTTSSTDTQYF. In DNA form, the CDR3 reads TGTGCCAGCAGCTCAGGAACAACGTCTAGCACAGATACGCAGTATTTT.

The table lists this clonotype with a few counts. This chain connects TRBV27 to TRBJ2-5; 8 bases map to TRBD2. The V gene's germline CDR1 is MNHEY and CDR2 SMNVEV (reference sequence). Unmatched junction bases numbered 11, after V lost 6 bases and J lost 5 bases. This CDR3 comprises 15 residues. CDR3 protein: CASSIFSGAKETQYF. The DNA of the CDR3 is TGTGCCAGCAGCATCTTTAGCGGGGCAAAGGAGACCCAGTACTTC.

V and J are TRBV19 and TRBJ1-1, with D possibly TRBD1 on 6 matching bases. Germline V gene data show CDR1 as LNHDA and CDR2 as SQIVND (reference sequence). This CDR3 is 13 amino acids long. Trimming pared 3 bases from V and 6 bases from J, leaving 11 bases between. The CDR3 loop is CASSIGGRPEAFF. The DNA for the CDR3 is TGTGCCAGTAGTATCGGGGGCCGACCTGAAGCTTTCTTT.

This clonotype appeared a few times. The chain couples TRBV5-6 to TRBJ2-7; the D call may be TRBD1 or TRBD2 (6 bases each). Trimming cost V 4 bases and J 3 bases, with 14 bases left between them. This CDR3 contains 14 residues. CDR1 SGHDT and CDR2 YYEEEE come from the germline V gene. In nucleotides, the CDR3 is TGTGCCAGCAGCGCCCACAGGGAGGTCTACGAGCAGTACTTC. As protein: CASSAHREVYEQYF.

This clonotype turned up a few times. The chain is built from TRBV11-2 and TRBJ2-1, with 9 bases aligning to TRBD1. This CDR3 is 15 amino acids long. J lost 1 base, V lost 7 bases, and 5 bases had no gene match. CDR1 is SGHAT, CDR2 FQNNGV, per germline. The CDR3 loop reads CASNTGGTSYNEQFF. The CDR3 nucleotides are TGTGCCAGCAACACAGGGGGCACTTCCTACAATGAGCAGTTCTTC.

This clonotype appeared many times. The chain links TRBV6-2 or TRBV6-3 to TRBJ2-1; TRBD2 matches 11 bases. This CDR3 has 16 residues. The V gene's germline CDR1 is MNHEY and CDR2 SVGEGT. V trimming: 6 bases; J trimming: 6 bases; junction bases outside the gene matches: 10. DNA of the CDR3: TGTGCCAGCAGCCCCCCCAGACTAGCGGGGATCAATGAGCAGTTCTTC. It translates to CASSPPRLAGINEQFF.

V gene TRBV12-3 or TRBV12-4 combines with J gene TRBJ2-5; D gene unclear. The CDR3 is 14 amino acids. Trimming took 3 bases from V and 4 from J, leaving 12 bases between them. In DNA form, the CDR3 reads TGTGCCAGCAGTTTCCCCAGTCGCGCAGAGACCCAGTACTTC. Translation gives CASSFPSRAETQYF.

In its sample, this clonotype was seen a few times. This sequence joins TRBV6-1 and TRBJ1-5; the D gene is possibly TRBD1 (6 bases). Germline V gives CDR1 MNHNS, CDR2 SASEGT. Trimming left V 0 bases short and J 0 bases short, with 24 bases between. This CDR3 has 21 amino acids. The CDR3 region has the DNA TGTGCCAGCAGTGAAGCGAGGAGGGGGACCTACTATAGACTTAGCAATCAGCCCCAGCATTTT. Translation: CASSEARRGTYYRLSNQPQHF.

The chain has TRBV10-3 and TRBJ2-2; TRBD1 or TRBD2 may be the D gene (6 bases each). V was pared by 8 bases and J by 1 base, with 17 bases between. Germline CDR1 is ENHRY and CDR2 is SYGVKD. The CDR3 length is 16 residues. Here the CDR3 DNA reads TGTGCCATCCGGGACTGGGGGCTAAGGAACACCGGGGAGCTGTTTTTT. It specifies CAIRDWGLRNTGELFF.

The gene calls are TRBV5-1 and TRBJ2-5; D is undetermined. Trimming removed 0 bases at V and 1 base at J, with 10 bases between. The CDR3 has 15 residues. CDR1 and CDR2 from the germline V gene are SGHRS and YFSETQ. CDR3 in amino acids: CASSLALQTQETQYF. The CDR3 DNA follows: TGCGCCAGCAGCTTGGCCTTACAGACCCAAGAGACCCAGTACTTC.

This clonotype was counted between two and nine times. The genes are TRBV6-5 and TRBJ1-1; D is undetermined. The CDR3 loop spans 14 amino acids. Trimming cost V 4 bases and J 2 bases, with 11 bases left between them. Per germline, CDR1 MNHEY and CDR2 SVGAGI. This chain's CDR3 is CASSSPLPNTEAFF. The CDR3 bases are TGTGCCAGCAGTTCACCGCTCCCCAACACTGAAGCTTTCTTT.

This clonotype was seen only a few times. The chain has TRBV6-5 and TRBJ2-2, with 10 nucleotides matching TRBD2. Looked up from germline, CDR1 is MNHEY and CDR2 is SVGAGI. CDR3 length equals 19 residues. Trimming at V came to 0 bases and at J to 1 base, leaving 8 bases not matched to a gene. CDR3 region: CASSYSTLAGAMNTGELFF. The DNA of the CDR3 is TGTGCCAGCAGTTACTCGACGCTAGCGGGGGCGATGAACACCGGGGAGCTGTTTTTT.

This clonotype has at least ten counts. The DNA of the CDR3 is TGTGCCAGCAGGGGCTATGAAGCTTTCTTT. This translates into CASRGYEAFF. V gene TRBV12-3 or TRBV12-4 combines with J gene TRBJ1-1, with D unclear. CDR3 length: 10 amino acids. The germline V and J ends were trimmed by 6 bases and 7 bases, with 6 bases remaining between them.

The chain employs TRBV7-3 and TRBJ2-2; D gene unclear. This CDR3 is 13 amino acids long. CDR1 and CDR2 (germline): SGHTA, FQGTGA. Between the trimmed V and J ends, which lost 4 bases and 6 bases, there was a span of 9 bases. DNA for the CDR3: TGTGCCAGCAGCTCCGGTTATTCCGGGGAGCTGTTTTTT. It yields the protein CASSSGYSGELFF.

This clonotype was seen more than once but under ten times. This chain joins TRBV27 and TRBJ2-1; D is perhaps TRBD2 (7 bases). The CDR3 has 17 amino acids. CDR1 and CDR2 (germline): MNHEY, SMNVEV (reference sequence). Between the trimmed V and J ends, which lost 2 bases and 5 bases, there was a span of 19 bases. CDR3 DNA sequence: TGTGCCAGCAGTTTAATCCTCGGGGGGCCGGGGGACAATGAGCAGTTCTTC. As protein: CASSLILGGPGDNEQFF.

This chain joins TRBV4-1 and TRBJ2-7; D is unclear. V lost 1 base, J lost 2 bases, and 9 bases lay in between. The V gene's germline CDR1 is MGHRA and CDR2 YSYEKL. This CDR3 region has 14 residues. CDR3: CASSQAYGAYEQYV. CDR3 in DNA: TGCGCCAGCAGCCAAGCCTACGGAGCCTACGAGCAGTACGTC.

This clonotype was counted many times. CDR3 sequence reads: CASSLVMPGNTIYF. As DNA, the CDR3 is TGTGCCAGCAGCTTAGTAATGCCTGGAAACACCATATATTTT. The chain couples TRBV7-9 to TRBJ1-3; D gene ambiguous. The CDR3 extends over 14 amino acids. CDR1 is SEHNR and CDR2 is FQNEAQ in the germline V gene (reference sequence). The germline V and J ends were trimmed by 1 base and 2 bases, with 6 bases remaining between them.

The chain has TRBV5-4 and TRBJ1-6; no clear D. Germline V CDR1 and CDR2: SGHNT, YYREEE (reference sequence). V lost 0 bases and J lost 7, with 17 bases in between. The CDR3 is 17 residues long. The CDR3 DNA reads TGTGCCAGCAGCTTGGAAGTAAGCGGCTGGGCGAATTCACCCCTCCACTTT. Encoded protein: CASSLEVSGWANSPLHF.

This clonotype has at least ten counts. The chain combines TRBV7-6 with TRBJ2-5; 13 nucleotides line up with TRBD2. The CDR3 spans 16 residues. V lost 5 bases to trimming and J lost 5 bases; unmatched junction nucleotides: 8. CDR1 SGHVS and CDR2 FNYEAQ come from the germline V gene. CDR3 protein: CASSLTSGGPRETQYF. In DNA form, the CDR3 reads TGTGCCAGCAGCCTGACTAGCGGGGGGCCACGGGAGACCCAGTACTTC.

This clonotype has ten or more counts. This rearrangement joins TRBV15 to TRBJ1-2; D possibly corresponds to TRBD1 (6 bases). Germline CDR1 reads LNHNV; CDR2 reads YYDKDF (reference sequence). The CDR3 spans 11 residues. The ends were cut back, 8 bases at V and 4 bases at J, with 8 bases in the middle. The CDR3 is CATSGAYGYTF. CDR3 nucleotides: TGTGCCACCTCAGGGGCCTATGGCTACACCTTC.

The V call is TRBV19, the J call TRBJ2-2; 8 bases are a match to TRBD2. Germline V gene sequence: CDR1 LNHDA, CDR2 SQIVND (reference sequence). V shed 1 base and J 0 bases; nucleotides not matched to a gene: 7. CDR3 length equals 18 residues. In DNA form, the CDR3 reads TGTGCCAGTAGTATAGGCCCAGCGGGGGCCCCGAACACCGGGGAGCTGTTTTTT. Its protein is CASSIGPAGAPNTGELFF.

Turning to this clonotype: This may be a read error: a much more frequent sequence differs by one nucleotide. The chain joins TRBV7-2 to TRBJ2-7; 9 nucleotides match TRBD2. V dropped 7 bases and J dropped 4; count of bases not matched to a gene: 17. The CDR3 runs to 17 residues. Germline CDR1 SGHTA, CDR2 FQGNSA. CDR3 nucleotides: TGTGCCAGCAACTTCCTCATCGGACCTAGCGGGGCGTACGAGCAGTACTTC. Amino acids: CASNFLIGPSGAYEQYF.